This T cell receptor beta chain was retrieved from a study of beta chain features in type 1 diabetes. This clone has a handful of counts. As every portion of the isolated RNA was reverse transcribed, the sequencing read expressed TCRB transcripts. TCRdb keeps only in-frame clones here, not all; method: immunoSEQ multiplex PCR. In the table there are some 150,000 clones, under 60% of which are singletons. V lost 0 bases and J lost 6; bases outside the gene matches: 2. The CDR3 loop spans 13 amino acids. Germline V lookup: CDR1 GTSNPN, CDR2 SVGIG (reference sequence). This TCR came from a young man in good health. Sequencing was carried out using Tregs from blood. This sequence joins TRBV30 and TRBJ2-1, with 7 bases that match TRBD1. As DNA, the CDR3 is TGTGCCTGGAGTGTGGGGACAGTCAATGAGCAGTTCTTC. This translates into CAWSVGTVNEQFF. The entire variable domain, with the rest obtained from reference TRBV30 and TRBJ2-1, is as follows: SQTIHQWPATLVQPVGSPLSLECTVEGTSNPNLYWYRQAAGRGLQLLFYSVGIGQISSEVPQNLSASRPQDRQFILSSKKLLLSDSGFYLCAWSVGTVNEQFFGPGTRLTVL.